Listed below are T cell receptor beta chains from one sample, sequenced in a study of blood T cell repertoires in COVID-19. Sequencing used immunoSEQ multiplex PCR; TCRdb keeps in-frame clones, though not all of them. The repertoire holds 250,000 to 350,000 clones, with roughly 86% as singletons. The sequenced sample was PBMCs or T cells enriched from blood (not recorded which). The receptors were gathered from a woman in her twenties or thirties who had recovered from COVID-19. Both conserved end residues are trimmed from each CDR3.

V gene	J gene	CDR3 protein
TRBV30	TRBJ1-2	ATVHHGVYGYT
TRBV9	TRBJ2-5	ASSVGASGGLGETQY
TRBV5-1	TRBJ1-3	ASSRAPGQGAGNTIY
TRBV5-4	TRBJ2-1	ASTQAGGMYNEQF
TRBV11-2	TRBJ2-2	ASFRRGPANTGELF
TRBV7-2	TRBJ1-2	ASSAQGTDGYT
TRBV10-3	TRBJ2-2	AIKFREDLNTGELF
TRBV5-6	TRBJ1-2	ASSFSGTGVRGYT
TRBV10-3	TRBJ1-4	AISPRVLGEKLF
TRBV5-4	TRBJ1-2	ASSLPGTGAYGYT
TRBV5-1	TRBJ2-2	ASSDRTGTGELF
TRBV4-1	TRBJ1-2	ASSQEEAGARYGYT
TRBV5-6	TRBJ2-1	ASSPSGGHEQF
TRBV4-3	TRBJ1-3	ASSQDRAGGLSGNTIY
TRBV10-1	TRBJ2-1	ASSGLDTYNEQF
TRBV7-9	TRBJ1-2	ASSYLQGGYGYT
TRBV4-1	TRBJ1-3	ASSSTGTGGGNTIY
TRBV20-1	TRBJ2-5	SASPGTGGEETQY
TRBV7-2	TRBJ1-3	ASSFLPNTIY
TRBV4-2	TRBJ1-1	ASSQDPVNTEAF
TRBV6-5	TRBJ1-4	ASGRGQANEKLF
TRBV27	TRBJ1-1	ASSAIQGEKNTEAF
TRBV30	TRBJ1-1	ASERGARVNTEAF
TRBV5-1	TRBJ2-7	ASSLGVSEQY
TRBV5-1	TRBJ1-1	ASSSQTGWDTEAF
TRBV18	TRBJ2-1	ASSYSSGGDSVYNEQF
TRBV2	TRBJ2-1	ASSERGGFYNEQF
TRBV5-6	TRBJ1-1	ASDLGRGDTEAF
TRBV12-5	TRBJ1-1	ASGLGRTEAF
TRBV24-1	TRBJ1-4	ATSEEGREKLF
TRBV20-1	TRBJ2-5	SGLSGTQY
TRBV10-3	TRBJ1-5	AISGQVNQPQH
TRBV10-3	TRBJ1-1	AISELQGPNTEAF
TRBV28	TRBJ2-7	ASSFRARTYEQY
TRBV2	TRBJ2-7	ASSVGYEQY
TRBV10-3	TRBJ1-4	ALRETGGGRLF
TRBV28	TRBJ1-2	ASSFFSPRQINYGYT
TRBV19	TRBJ2-3	ASRRRGEVGTDTQY
TRBV30	TRBJ1-6	AWSRLRGRSNSPLH
TRBV9	TRBJ2-7	ASSEGLAGGKQY